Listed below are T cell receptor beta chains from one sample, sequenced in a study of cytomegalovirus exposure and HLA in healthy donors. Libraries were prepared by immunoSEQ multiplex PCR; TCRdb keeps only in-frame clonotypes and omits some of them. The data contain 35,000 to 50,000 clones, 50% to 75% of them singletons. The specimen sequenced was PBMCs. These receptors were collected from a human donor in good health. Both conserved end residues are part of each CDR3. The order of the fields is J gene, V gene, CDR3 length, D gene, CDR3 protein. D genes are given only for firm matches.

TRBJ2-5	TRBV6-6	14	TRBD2	CASRSLAGAETQYF
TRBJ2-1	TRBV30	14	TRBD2	CAWSVMVAGREQFF
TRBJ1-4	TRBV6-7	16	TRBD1	CASSNRWDRGGEKLFF
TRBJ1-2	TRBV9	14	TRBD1	CASSAGQGISGYTF
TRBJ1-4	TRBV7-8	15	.	CASSPGGATNEKLFF
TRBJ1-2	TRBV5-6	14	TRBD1	CASSLGQGARGYTF
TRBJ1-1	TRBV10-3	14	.	CAISEAGTDTEAFF
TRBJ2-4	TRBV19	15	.	CASSIGRGAKNIQYF
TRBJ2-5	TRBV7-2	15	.	CASSLGFYREETQYF
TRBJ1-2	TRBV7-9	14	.	CASSLGAGDYGYTF
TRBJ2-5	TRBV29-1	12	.	CSVEGGEETQYF
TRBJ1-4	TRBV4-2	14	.	CASSREGGFEKLFF
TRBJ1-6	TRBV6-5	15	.	CASSYGGGLDSPLHF
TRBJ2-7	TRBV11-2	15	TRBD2	CASSSRLGLIYEQYF
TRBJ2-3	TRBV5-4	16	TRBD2	CASSYLAGGRPDTQYF
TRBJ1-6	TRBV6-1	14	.	CASRRDWAQSPLHF
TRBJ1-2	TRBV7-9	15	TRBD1	CASSLGTGGNYGYTF
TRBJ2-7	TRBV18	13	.	CASSPNPGGEQYF
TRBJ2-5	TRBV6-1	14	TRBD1	CASRGTGGSETQYF
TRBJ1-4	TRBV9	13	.	CASSPRGFSALFF
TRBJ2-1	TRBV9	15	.	CASSVDRSSYNEQFF
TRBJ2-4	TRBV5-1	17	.	CASSPMTALLAKNIQYF
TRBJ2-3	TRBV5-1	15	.	CASSIGDWATDTQYF
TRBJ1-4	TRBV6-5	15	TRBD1	CASRDQGANPQKLFF
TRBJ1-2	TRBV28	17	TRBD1	CASSFPRDRVYLDGYTF
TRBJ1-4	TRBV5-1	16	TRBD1	CASSLPTTGGDGKLFF
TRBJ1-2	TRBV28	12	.	CASRFGVSGYTF
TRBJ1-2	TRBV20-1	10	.	CSSSNYGYTF
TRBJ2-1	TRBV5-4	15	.	CASSWLPGLYNEQFF
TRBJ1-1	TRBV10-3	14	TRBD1	CAITQTGGNTEAFF
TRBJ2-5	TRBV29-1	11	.	CSVERERTQYF
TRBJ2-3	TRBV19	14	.	CASRTFSSTDTQYF
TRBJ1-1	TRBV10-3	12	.	CAISEAGGEAFF
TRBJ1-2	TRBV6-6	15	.	CASSYSIMASYGYTF
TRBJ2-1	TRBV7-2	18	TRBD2	CASIPSGGAVSSYNEQFF
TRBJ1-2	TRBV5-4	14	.	CASSLGGGAVGYTF
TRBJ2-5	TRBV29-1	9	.	CSVGETQYF
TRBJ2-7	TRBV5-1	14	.	CASTRLTGTYEQYF
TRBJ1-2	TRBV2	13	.	CASSGERVLGYTF
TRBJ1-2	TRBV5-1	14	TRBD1	CASSLVGTGAGYTF
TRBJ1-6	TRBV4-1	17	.	CASSTQAPGYNNSPLHF
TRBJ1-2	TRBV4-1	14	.	CASSQVEEIYGYTF
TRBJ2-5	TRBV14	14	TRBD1	CASSPQTGKETQYF
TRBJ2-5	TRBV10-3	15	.	CAISESISGQETQYF
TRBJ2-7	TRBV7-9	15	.	CASSPKDSESYEQYF
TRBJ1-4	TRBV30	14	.	CASTSGQRGEKLFF
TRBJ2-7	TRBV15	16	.	CATSREYGVARGEQYF
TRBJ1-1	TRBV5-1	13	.	CASSLAGPTEAFF
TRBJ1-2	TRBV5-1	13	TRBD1	CASSSGQSYSYTF
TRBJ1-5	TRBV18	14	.	CASSPQQDNQPQHF
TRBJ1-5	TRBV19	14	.	CASRRAHSNQPQHF